The T cell receptor (beta chain) under discussion was sequenced for a study of cytomegalovirus exposure and HLA in healthy donors. Across the study: Ancestry clustering placed around 81% of around 400 genotyped donors in the Caucasian-associated cluster.

Researchers ran the PCR with 60 Vbeta and 13 Jbeta primers. Data came from immunoSEQ multiplex PCR; TCRdb stores just in-frame clones and leaves some out. Here the sample spans 100,000 to 150,000 clones, over 70% being singletons. The sample comprised PBMCs. The receptor was isolated from a middle-aged woman in good health and CMV-seronegative.

The CDR3 protein is CASSSPGQRYNEQFF. CDR3 nucleotide sequence: TGTGCCAGCAGCTCCCCGGGACAGCGCTACAATGAGCAGTTCTTC. V and J are TRBV13 and TRBJ2-1; 7 bases are a match to TRBD1. CDR1 and CDR2 (germline): PRHDT, FYEKMQ (reference sequence). This CDR3 comprises 15 residues. V lost 4 bases, J lost 3 bases, and 6 bases stayed unmatched.